This T cell receptor (beta chain) stems from a study of vaccination effects on CD4 cells after COVID-19. Method: immunoSEQ multiplex PCR; TCRdb's copy keeps in-frame clones and lacks some. This sample has about 54,000 clones, with around 68% found just once. This CDR3 region has 14 residues. Comments on this clone: Its specificity is unknown.

Study-level findings and limits: Small numbers of convalescent patients limited the study. It also lacked early post-infection timepoints.

Antigen-specific CD4+ T cells were expanded (with viral peptide pools) by the ViraFEST assay ahead of sequencing. Culture proceeded for about 11 days, and CD4+ T cells were then isolated. People in the vaccine group had not been infected with SARS-CoV-2 before, and their nucleocapsid antibodies were negative. PBMC cultures contained two million cells per well, 9 to 10 IU/ml IL-2 and about 9.7 ug/ml peptides. Days 3 and 7 were when half the medium was replaced with IL-2 medium. This TCR was sampled from a human donor who received a COVID-19 vaccine. Sequencing was performed on CD4+ T cells from PBMCs cultured with SARS-CoV-2 spike peptides, taken before COVID-19 vaccination. J is TRBJ2-7 and V is TRBV21-1; TRBD2 is the table's D call and was not checked against the DNA. TRBV21-1 is deemed a pseudogene. CDR3 nucleotides: TGTGCCAGCAGCAAAACCCTAGCGGGGGTGGAGCAGTACTTC. As protein: CASSKTLAGVEQYF.